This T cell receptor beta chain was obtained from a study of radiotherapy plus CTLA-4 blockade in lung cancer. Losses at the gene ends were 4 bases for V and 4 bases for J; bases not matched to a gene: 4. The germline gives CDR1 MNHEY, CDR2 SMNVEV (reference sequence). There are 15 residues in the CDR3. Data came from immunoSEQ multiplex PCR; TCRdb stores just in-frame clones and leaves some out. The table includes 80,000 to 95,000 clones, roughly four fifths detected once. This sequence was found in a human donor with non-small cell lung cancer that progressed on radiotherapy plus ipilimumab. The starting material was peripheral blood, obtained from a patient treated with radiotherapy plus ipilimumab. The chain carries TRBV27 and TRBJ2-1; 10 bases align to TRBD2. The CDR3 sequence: CASSYLAGGYNEQFF. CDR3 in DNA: TGTGCCAGCAGTTACTTAGCGGGGGGTTACAATGAGCAGTTCTTC.